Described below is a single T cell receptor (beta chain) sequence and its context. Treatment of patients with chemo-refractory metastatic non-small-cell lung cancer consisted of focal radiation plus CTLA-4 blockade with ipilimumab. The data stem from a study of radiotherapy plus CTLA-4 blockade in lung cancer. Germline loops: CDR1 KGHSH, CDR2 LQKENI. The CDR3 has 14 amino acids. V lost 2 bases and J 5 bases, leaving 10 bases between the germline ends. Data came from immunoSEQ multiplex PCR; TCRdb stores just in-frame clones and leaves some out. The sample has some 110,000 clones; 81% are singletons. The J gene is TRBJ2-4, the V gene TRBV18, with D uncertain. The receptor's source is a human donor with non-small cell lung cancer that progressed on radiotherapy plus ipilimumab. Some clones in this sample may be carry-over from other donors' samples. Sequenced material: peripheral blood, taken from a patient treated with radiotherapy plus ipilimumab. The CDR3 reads CASSPTEVENIQYF. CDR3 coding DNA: TGTGCCAGCTCACCAACAGAGGTGGAAAACATTCAGTACTTC.